This is a list of T cell receptor beta chains from one sample in a study of blood T cell repertoires in COVID-19. The data were produced by immunoSEQ multiplex PCR, yet TCRdb's version contains in-frame clones alone and is incomplete. The data show around 200,000 clones, around 75% seen once. The material sequenced was peripheral blood. These receptors were obtained from a human donor in a cohort sampled during active COVID-19. Both conserved end residues are part of each CDR3. A D gene is named only where the DNA matches it firmly. Not every row has a clone size; where given, it reads once, few, many or a size class.

D | length | J | size | V | CDR3 | DNA
TRBD1 | 14 | TRBJ2-7 | . | TRBV7-2 | CASSPDRGRHEQYF | TGTGCCAGCAGCCCCGACAGGGGGCGGCACGAGCAGTACTTC
TRBD1 | 14 | TRBJ2-1 | many | TRBV4-3 | CASSQRQGAWEQFF | TGCGCCAGCAGCCAAAGGCAGGGGGCTTGGGAGCAGTTCTTC
. | 16 | TRBJ2-1 | few | TRBV11-3 | CASSLEGSGNYNEQFF | TGTGCCAGCAGCTTAGAAGGGAGCGGCAATTACAATGAGCAGTTCTTC
. | 13 | TRBJ1-1 | . | TRBV5-1 | CASSGTLNTEAFF | TGCGCCAGCAGCGGGACATTGAACACTGAAGCTTTCTTT
. | 13 | TRBJ1-6 | . | TRBV6-6 | CASSAQDNSPLHF | TGTGCCAGCTCGGCACAGGATAATTCACCCCTCCACTTT
. | 18 | TRBJ1-1 | . | TRBV19 | CASSIVDGASSQGTEAFF | TGTGCCAGTAGTATAGTGGATGGAGCATCTTCCCAGGGCACTGAAGCTTTCTTT
TRBD2 | 13 | TRBJ2-7 | . | TRBV30 | CAWKLAGSYEQYF | TGTGCCTGGAAACTAGCGGGGTCTTACGAGCAGTACTTC
. | 13 | TRBJ2-7 | . | TRBV12-3/TRBV12-4 | CASSPRTFYEQYF | TGTGCCAGCAGTCCTCGGACTTTCTACGAGCAGTACTTC
. | 16 | TRBJ2-3 | . | TRBV7-9 | CASSLILDLKRDTQYF | TGTGCCAGCAGCTTAATTTTGGACTTAAAACGAGATACGCAGTATTTT
. | 13 | TRBJ2-1 | . | TRBV5-1 | CASSLGLYNEQFF | TGCGCCAGCAGCTTGGGACTGTACAATGAGCAGTTCTTC
. | 17 | TRBJ2-1 | . | TRBV18 | CASSPLIAPSSYNEQFF | TGTGCCAGCTCACCTCTCATAGCCCCGAGTTCCTACAATGAGCAGTTCTTC
. | 15 | TRBJ1-2 | once | TRBV5-5 | CASSGRQGSVYGYTF | TGTGCCAGCAGCGGCCGCCAGGGATCTGTTTATGGCTACACCTTC
TRBD1 | 13 | TRBJ1-2 | . | TRBV9 | CASSARDSFGYTF | TGTGCCAGCAGCGCGAGGGACAGCTTCGGCTACACCTTC
. | 14 | TRBJ2-1 | . | TRBV5-1 | CASSSGAVLNEQFF | TGCGCCAGCAGCTCAGGGGCGGTCCTCAATGAGCAGTTCTTC
. | 15 | TRBJ1-1 | . | TRBV9 | CASSEGTPGHTEAFF | TGTGCCAGCAGCGAGGGGACACCTGGACACACTGAAGCTTTCTTT
TRBD1 | 14 | TRBJ1-4 | . | TRBV28 | CASSFFDRVEKLFF | TGTGCCAGCAGTTTCTTTGACAGGGTTGAAAAACTGTTTTTT